The TCR beta chain described here comes from a study of neurological immune-mediated disorders (dated by TCRdb to the late 2010s). Turning to the overall study: Among the approximately 34 multiple sclerosis patients, relapsing-remitting MS was present in approximately 31 and secondary progressive MS was present in 3. Peripheral blood TCR-beta repertoires from HTLV-I-associated myelopathy (HAM/TSP) patients, multiple sclerosis patients and healthy controls were compared by UMI-based sequencing. The roughly 99 TCR-beta libraries covered PBMC samples along with longitudinal samples, technical triplicates, and paired sorted CD4+ and CD8+ T-cell subsets. Of the 68 subjects in the cohort, some 14 were HAM/TSP patients, approximately 35 were multiple sclerosis patients, and some 20 were healthy controls.

On the study overall, not on this receptor specifically: No clinical or MRI features were associated with the MS cluster, and the authors said that larger cohorts are needed. TCR clonal expansion was highest in HAM/TSP patients and lowest in MS patients, with MS patients falling below even healthy controls. Repertoires from 18 of 34 MS patients were grouped by phylogenetic analysis into a cluster of related CDR3 sequences, suggesting a possible repertoire-level signature. Across subjects, expanded clones never shared an identical CDR3 amino acid sequence, which suggests that the TCR-beta repertoires in every group were private.

To note about this clonotype: Its antigen is currently not known. A read error may explain this, as a much larger clone is one base away. Here the CDR3 omits its conserved ending phenylalanine or tryptophan, so a read error is the likely source.

The CDR3 length equals 15 residues, ends included. The sequence is cut down to CDR3 DNA, 45 bases in frame from base 1. Trimming removed 4 bases from V and 8 bases from J; the gene matches leave 12 bases unexplained. To synthesize cDNA, template-switch 5'RACE was performed with a primer carrying a 10-nucleotide random unique molecular identifier so that each TCR transcript was tagged. Every sequencing run covered 15-18 subjects and yielded more than 180 million TCR-beta sequences. Total RNA was extracted with the RNeasy kit. The KAPA Real-time Library Amplification kit was used to amplify TCR-beta VDJ regions with primers for the TCR constant region and the 5'RACE anchor. Sample indexes and Illumina adaptors were added in a first PCR, and a second PCR then increased library yield. After Ampure bead purification, the roughly 650 bp TCR product was size-selected on a 2% E-gel SizeSelection system. Library quality was checked on a Bioanalyzer, concentration was measured with Qubit, and libraries were quantified with the Kapa Library Quantification kit before pooling. An Illumina HiSeq 2500 was used to sequence the libraries paired-end at 2 x 150 bp. To increase sequence diversity, roughly 24-32% phiX was spiked into each library pool. In the original analysis: The quality-filtered reads were processed with the UMI-based MiGEC pipeline, whose error correction step removed more than 80% of the raw TCR sequences. VDJ genes were aligned to IMGT germline references, and clonotypes were defined by unique CDR3 amino acid sequence plus V-J genes. Clonal expansion, Shannon diversity and CDR3 relatedness (CalcPairwiseDistances, ClusterSamples) were evaluated with VDJtools, and phylogenetic trees were built with CLCbio workbench. Expanded clones were defined as having at least 8 unique UMIs, based on coefficient-of-variation modelling across technical triplicates. The public sequencing data were trimmed at Q25 with fastp and processed into clonotypes with MiXCR by TCRdb, which kept only in-frame beta chains. Every entry covers one CDR3 protein and lists the most common genes and DNA from its rows. TCRdb, not the authors, supplied the V and J calls. The sample table contains 55,000 to 65,000 distinct CDR3 sequences; only one count was recorded for over 3.5% of them. The leading ten clones occupy roughly 2% of the sample.

For unsorted PBMC libraries, 2 million PBMCs were used after storage in RNAlater at -80 degrees C until RNA extraction. Multiple sclerosis patients were enrolled in a US clinical protocol evaluating disease progression by magnetic resonance imaging. Peripheral blood underwent Ficoll-Hypaque density gradient centrifugation to isolate PBMCs, which were then cryopreserved in liquid nitrogen. The TCR originated in a woman aged 50 to 60 with multiple sclerosis. Sequencing was carried out using PBMCs. The chain is encoded by TRBV12-3 or TRBV12-4 joined to TRBJ1-2, with 8 bases matching TRBD1. The nucleotide sequence is TGTGCCAGCAGTTGGGGCGGACAGGGAAGAAACGGCTACACCGTC. Its protein product is CASSWGGQGRNGYTV.